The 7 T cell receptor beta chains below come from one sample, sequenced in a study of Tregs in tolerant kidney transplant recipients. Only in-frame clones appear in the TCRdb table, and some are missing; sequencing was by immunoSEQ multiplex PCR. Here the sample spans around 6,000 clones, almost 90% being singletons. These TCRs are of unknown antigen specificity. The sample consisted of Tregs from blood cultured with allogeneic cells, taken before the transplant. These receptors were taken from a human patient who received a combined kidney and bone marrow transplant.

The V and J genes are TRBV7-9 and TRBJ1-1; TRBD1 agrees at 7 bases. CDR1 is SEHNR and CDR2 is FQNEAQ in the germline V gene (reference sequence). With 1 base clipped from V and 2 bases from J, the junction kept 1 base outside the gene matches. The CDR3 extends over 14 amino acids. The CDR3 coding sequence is TGTGCCAGCAGCTTAGGACAGGGAAACACTGAAGCTTTCTTT. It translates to CASSLGQGNTEAFF.

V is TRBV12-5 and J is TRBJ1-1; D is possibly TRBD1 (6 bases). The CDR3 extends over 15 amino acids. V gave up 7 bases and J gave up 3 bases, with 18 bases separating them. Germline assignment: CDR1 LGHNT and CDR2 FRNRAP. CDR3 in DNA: TGTGCTAGTGATACCAACAGGGTCCTTCACACTGAAGCTTTCTTT. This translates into CASDTNRVLHTEAFF.

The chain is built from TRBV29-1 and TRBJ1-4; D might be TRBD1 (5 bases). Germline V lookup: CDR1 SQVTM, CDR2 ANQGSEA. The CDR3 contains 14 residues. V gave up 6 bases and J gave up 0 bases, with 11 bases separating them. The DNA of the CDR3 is TGCAGCGTGGGGGATTTGGCAACTAATGAAAAACTGTTTTTT. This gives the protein CSVGDLATNEKLFF.

This chain's CDR3 is CASSLMPNGAYEQYF. The DNA of the CDR3 is TGCGCCAGCAGCTTGATGCCCAACGGGGCCTACGAGCAGTACTTC. The chain joins TRBV5-1 to TRBJ2-7; D might be TRBD2 (5 bases). The germline V and J ends were trimmed by 1 base and 2 bases, with 13 bases remaining between them. The V gene's germline CDR1 is SGHRS and CDR2 YFSETQ. The CDR3 is 15 amino acids.

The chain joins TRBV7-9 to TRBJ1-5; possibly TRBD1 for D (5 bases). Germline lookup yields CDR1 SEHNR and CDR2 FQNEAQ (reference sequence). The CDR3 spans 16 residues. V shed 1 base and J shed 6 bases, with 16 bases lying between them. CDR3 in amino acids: CASSLGGTNMRQPQHF. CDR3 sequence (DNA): TGTGCCAGCAGCTTAGGGGGGACGAACATGCGTCAGCCCCAGCATTTT.

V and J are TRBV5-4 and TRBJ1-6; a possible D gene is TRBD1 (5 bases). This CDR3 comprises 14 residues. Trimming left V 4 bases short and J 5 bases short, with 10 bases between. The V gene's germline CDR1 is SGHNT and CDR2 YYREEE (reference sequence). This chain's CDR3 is CASSGRDDNSPLHF. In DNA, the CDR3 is TGTGCCAGCAGCGGCCGGGACGATAATTCACCCCTCCACTTT.

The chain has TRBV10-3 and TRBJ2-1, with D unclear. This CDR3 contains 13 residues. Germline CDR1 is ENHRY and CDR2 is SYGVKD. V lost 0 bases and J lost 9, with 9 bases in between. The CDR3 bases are TGTGCCATCAGTGAGTCGGAGAGTCTTGAGCAGTTCTTC. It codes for CAISESESLEQFF.